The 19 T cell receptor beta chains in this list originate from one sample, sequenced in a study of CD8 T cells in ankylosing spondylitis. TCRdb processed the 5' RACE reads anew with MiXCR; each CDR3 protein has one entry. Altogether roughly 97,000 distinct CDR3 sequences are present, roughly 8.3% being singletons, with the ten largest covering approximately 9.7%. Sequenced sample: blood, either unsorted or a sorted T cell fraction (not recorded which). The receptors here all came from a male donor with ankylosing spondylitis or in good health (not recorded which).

The CDR3 loop is CASSPGPNTDTQYF. Written as DNA, the CDR3 is TGTGCCAGCAGCCCAGGGCCTAACACAGATACGCAGTATTTT. V and J are TRBV7-2 and TRBJ2-3; D is perhaps TRBD1 (5 bases). The CDR3 has 14 amino acids. Germline CDR1 is SGHTA and CDR2 is FQGNSA. V shed 5 bases and J shed 2 bases, with 11 bases lying between them.

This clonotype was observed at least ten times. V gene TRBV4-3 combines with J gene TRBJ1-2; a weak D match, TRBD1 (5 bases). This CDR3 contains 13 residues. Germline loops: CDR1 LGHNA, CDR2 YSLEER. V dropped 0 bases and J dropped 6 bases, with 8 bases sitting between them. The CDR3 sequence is CASSQDRGDGYTF. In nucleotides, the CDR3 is TGCGCCAGCAGCCAAGATCGAGGGGATGGCTACACCTTC.

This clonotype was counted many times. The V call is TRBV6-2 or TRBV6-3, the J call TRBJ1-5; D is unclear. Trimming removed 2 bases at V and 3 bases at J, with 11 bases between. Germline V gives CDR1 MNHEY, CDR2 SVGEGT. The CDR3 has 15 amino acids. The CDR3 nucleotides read TGTGCCAGCAGTTACCCGAACAACTTCAATCAGCCCCAGCATTTT. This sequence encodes CASSYPNNFNQPQHF.

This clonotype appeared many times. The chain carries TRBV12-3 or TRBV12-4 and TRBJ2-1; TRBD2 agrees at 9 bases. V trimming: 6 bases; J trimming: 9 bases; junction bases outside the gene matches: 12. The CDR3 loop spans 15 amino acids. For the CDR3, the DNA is TGTGCCAGCAGACTGGGGCTAGCGGGGTTCGGTGAGCAGTTCTTC. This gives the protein CASRLGLAGFGEQFF.

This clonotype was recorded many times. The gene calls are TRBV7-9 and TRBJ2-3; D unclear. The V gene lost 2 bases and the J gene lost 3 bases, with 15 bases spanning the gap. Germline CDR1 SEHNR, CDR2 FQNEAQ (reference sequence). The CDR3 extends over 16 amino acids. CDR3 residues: CASSLKAYSKTDTQYF. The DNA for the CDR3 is TGTGCCAGCAGCTTAAAGGCCTATAGCAAGACAGATACGCAGTATTTT.

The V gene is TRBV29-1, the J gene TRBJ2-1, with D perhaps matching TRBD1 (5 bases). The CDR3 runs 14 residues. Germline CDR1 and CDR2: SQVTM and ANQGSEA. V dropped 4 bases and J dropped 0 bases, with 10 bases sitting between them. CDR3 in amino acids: CSVVDRSSYNEQFF. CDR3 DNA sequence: TGCAGCGTTGTAGACAGAAGCTCCTACAATGAGCAGTTCTTC.

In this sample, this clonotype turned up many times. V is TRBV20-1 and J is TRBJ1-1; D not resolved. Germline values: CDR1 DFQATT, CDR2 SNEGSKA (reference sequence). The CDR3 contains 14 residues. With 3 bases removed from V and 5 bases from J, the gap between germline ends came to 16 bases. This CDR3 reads CSASPHPTPTEAFF. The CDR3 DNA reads TGCAGTGCTAGTCCCCACCCGACACCGACTGAAGCTTTCTTT.

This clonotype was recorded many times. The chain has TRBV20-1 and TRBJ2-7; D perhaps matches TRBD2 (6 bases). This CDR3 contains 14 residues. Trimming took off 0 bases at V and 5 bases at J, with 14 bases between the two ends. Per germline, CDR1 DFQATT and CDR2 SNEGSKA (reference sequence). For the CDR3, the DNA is TGCAGTGCTAGAGATAGACTAGTCCGCAACGAGCAGTACTTC. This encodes CSARDRLVRNEQYF.

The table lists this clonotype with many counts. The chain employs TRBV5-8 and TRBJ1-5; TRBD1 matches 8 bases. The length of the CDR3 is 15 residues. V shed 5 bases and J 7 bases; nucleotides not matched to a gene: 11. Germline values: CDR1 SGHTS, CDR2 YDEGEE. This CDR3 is CASSRTGLRLQPQHF. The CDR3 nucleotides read TGTGCCAGCAGTCGGACAGGGCTGCGGTTGCAGCCCCAGCATTTT.

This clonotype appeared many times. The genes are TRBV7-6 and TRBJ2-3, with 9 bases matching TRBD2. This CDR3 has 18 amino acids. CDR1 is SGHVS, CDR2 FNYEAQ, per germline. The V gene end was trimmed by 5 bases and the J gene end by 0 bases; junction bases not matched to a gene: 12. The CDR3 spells CASSGHSGSRSSTDTQYF. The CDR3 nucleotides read TGTGCCAGCAGCGGACATAGCGGGAGCCGCTCTAGCACAGATACGCAGTATTTT. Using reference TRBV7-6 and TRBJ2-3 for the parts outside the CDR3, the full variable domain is GAGVSQSPRYKVTKRGQDVALRCDPISGHVSLYWYRQALGQGPEFLTYFNYEAQQDKSGLPNDRFSAERPEGSISTLTIQRTEQRDSAMYRCASSGHSGSRSSTDTQYFGPGTRLTVL.

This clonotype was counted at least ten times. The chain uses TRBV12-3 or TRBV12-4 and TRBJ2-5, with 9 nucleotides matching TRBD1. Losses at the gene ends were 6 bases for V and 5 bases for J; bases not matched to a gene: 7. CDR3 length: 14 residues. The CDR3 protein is CASRVTGTGETQYF. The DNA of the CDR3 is TGTGCCAGCAGAGTGACAGGGACAGGGGAGACCCAGTACTTC.

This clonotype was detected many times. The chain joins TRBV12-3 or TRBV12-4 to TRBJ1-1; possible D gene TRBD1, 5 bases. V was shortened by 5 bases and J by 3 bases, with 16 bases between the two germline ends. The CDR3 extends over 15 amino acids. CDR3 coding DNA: TGTGCCAGCAGTCAACGGGGCGGGAGGGACACTGAAGCTTTCTTT. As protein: CASSQRGGRDTEAFF.

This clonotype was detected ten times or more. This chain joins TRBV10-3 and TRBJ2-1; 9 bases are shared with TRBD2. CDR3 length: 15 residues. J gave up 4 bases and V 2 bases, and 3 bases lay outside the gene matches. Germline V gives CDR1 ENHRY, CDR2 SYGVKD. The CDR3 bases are TGTGCCATCAGTGAGGAACTAGCGGGTTACAATGAGCAGTTCTTC. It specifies CAISEELAGYNEQFF.

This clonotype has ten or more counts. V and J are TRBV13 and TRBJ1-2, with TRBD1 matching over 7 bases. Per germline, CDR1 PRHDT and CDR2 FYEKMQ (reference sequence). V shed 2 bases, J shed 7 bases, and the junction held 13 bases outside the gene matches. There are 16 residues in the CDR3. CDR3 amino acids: CASSLSTDRQGFGYTF. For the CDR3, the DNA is TGTGCCAGCAGCTTATCGACGGATAGACAGGGTTTTGGCTACACCTTC.

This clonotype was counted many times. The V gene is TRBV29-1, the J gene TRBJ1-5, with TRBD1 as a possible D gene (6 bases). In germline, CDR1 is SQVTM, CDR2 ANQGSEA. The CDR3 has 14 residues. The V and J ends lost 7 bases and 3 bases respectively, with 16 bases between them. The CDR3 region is CSALLDRDNQPQHF. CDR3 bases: TGCAGCGCCCTTTTGGACAGAGACAATCAGCCCCAGCATTTT.

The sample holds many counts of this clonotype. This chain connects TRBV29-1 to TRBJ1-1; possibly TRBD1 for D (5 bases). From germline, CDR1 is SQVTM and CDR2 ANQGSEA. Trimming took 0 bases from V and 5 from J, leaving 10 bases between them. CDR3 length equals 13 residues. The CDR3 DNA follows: TGCAGCGTTGAAGAAGTAAGGGGAACTGAAGCTTTCTTT. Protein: CSVEEVRGTEAFF.

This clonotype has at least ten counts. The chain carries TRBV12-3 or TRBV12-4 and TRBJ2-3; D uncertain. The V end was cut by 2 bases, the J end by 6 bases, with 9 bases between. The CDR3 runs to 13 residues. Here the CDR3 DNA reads TGTGCCAGCAGTTTATCTGGAGCGGATACGCAGTATTTT. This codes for CASSLSGADTQYF.

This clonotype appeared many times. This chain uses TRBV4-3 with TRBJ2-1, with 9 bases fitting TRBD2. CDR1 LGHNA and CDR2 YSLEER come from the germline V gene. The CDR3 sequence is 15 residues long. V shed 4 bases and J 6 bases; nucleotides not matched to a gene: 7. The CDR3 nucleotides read TGCGCCAGCAGCCCGAGCGGGAGGTTGTCCAATGAGCAGTTCTTC. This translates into CASSPSGRLSNEQFF.

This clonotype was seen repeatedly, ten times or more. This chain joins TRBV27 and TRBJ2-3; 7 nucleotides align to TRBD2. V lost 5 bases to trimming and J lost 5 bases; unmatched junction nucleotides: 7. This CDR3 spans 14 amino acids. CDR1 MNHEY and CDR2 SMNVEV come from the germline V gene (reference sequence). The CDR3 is CASSPLGGEDTQYF. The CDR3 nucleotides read TGTGCCAGCAGTCCCCTTGGGGGGGAAGATACGCAGTATTTT.